These 15 T cell receptor beta chains share one sample of origin, sequenced in a study of cytomegalovirus exposure and HLA in healthy donors. Repertoires were generated with immunoSEQ multiplex PCR, while TCRdb's copy carries only in-frame clones and drops some. The table includes over 150,000 clones, approximately 86% detected once. Sequencing was carried out using PBMCs. The receptor source for this set is a man in his late teens or twenties in good health and CMV-seropositive.

The rearrangement links TRBV9 to TRBJ1-2; perhaps TRBD1 as D (5 bases). Between the trimmed V and J ends, which lost 6 bases and 1 base, there was a span of 13 bases. The germline CDR1 and CDR2 sequences are SGDLS and YYNGEE. This CDR3 is 14 amino acids long. This chain's CDR3 is CASTWGDVNYGYTF. The CDR3, as DNA: TGTGCCAGCACCTGGGGGGACGTTAACTATGGCTACACCTTC.

V usage is TRBV9 and J usage is TRBJ1-1; D not certain. Germline V CDR1 and CDR2: SGDLS, YYNGEE. The CDR3 length is 14 residues. V was cut by 1 base and J by 2 bases, with 9 bases left in between. CDR3: CASSVNGLNTEAFF. CDR3 DNA: TGTGCCAGCAGCGTAAACGGGTTAAACACTGAAGCTTTCTTT.

The CDR3: CASSQLANQETQYF. In DNA, the CDR3 is TGTGCCAGCAGTCAACTAGCGAACCAAGAGACCCAGTACTTC. The J gene is TRBJ2-5, the V gene TRBV27, with TRBD2 matching over 7 bases. The J segment lost 0 bases and the V segment lost 5 bases, leaving 3 bases of the junction unmatched. Per germline, CDR1 MNHEY and CDR2 SMNVEV (reference sequence). The CDR3 is made up of 14 amino acids.

The CDR3 here is CASSPGGPPNTEAFF. CDR3 DNA sequence: TGTGCCAGCTCACCAGGGGGCCCGCCGAACACTGAAGCTTTCTTT. J is TRBJ1-1 and V is TRBV18; tentatively, D is TRBD1 (6 bases). Between the trimmed V and J ends, which lost 2 bases and 1 base, there was a span of 11 bases. CDR1 and CDR2 from the germline V gene are KGHSH and LQKENI. This CDR3 is 15 amino acids long.

The genes are TRBV15 and TRBJ2-7; D is unresolved. This CDR3 spans 13 amino acids. CDR1 is LNHNV and CDR2 is YYDKDF in the germline V gene (reference sequence). V was pared by 0 bases and J by 5 bases, with 8 bases between. This chain's CDR3 is CATSRDPRNEQYF. CDR3 nucleotide sequence: TGTGCCACCAGCAGAGACCCTAGGAACGAGCAGTACTTC.

V gene TRBV29-1 combines with J gene TRBJ1-2; a weak D match, TRBD1 (6 bases). This CDR3 spans 13 amino acids. Germline loops: CDR1 SQVTM, CDR2 ANQGSEA. Trimming pared 7 bases from V and 2 bases from J, leaving 14 bases between. CDR3 DNA sequence: TGCAGCGCCGTGGACAGATTCAACTATGGCTACACCTTC. Amino acids: CSAVDRFNYGYTF.

J is TRBJ1-5 and V is TRBV7-8; a possible D gene is TRBD1 (5 bases). V was cut by 3 bases and J by 1 base, with 10 bases left in between. Germline values: CDR1 SGHVS, CDR2 FQNEAQ. The CDR3 is 15 amino acids. The CDR3 spells CASSLSRVSNQPQHF. Here the CDR3 DNA reads TGTGCCAGCAGCTTGTCCAGGGTAAGCAATCAGCCCCAGCATTTT.

J is TRBJ1-1 and V is TRBV15; D may be TRBD1 (5 bases). V was trimmed by 0 bases and J by 1 base, leaving 6 bases between them. The V gene's germline CDR1 is LNHNV and CDR2 YYDKDF (reference sequence). This CDR3 comprises 14 residues. CDR3 protein: CATSRDQGNTEAFF. The CDR3 DNA reads TGTGCCACCAGCAGAGATCAGGGGAACACTGAAGCTTTCTTT. The full variable domain, in which reference TRBV15 and TRBJ1-1 provide the parts outside the CDR3, is DAMVIQNPRYQVTQFGKPVTLSCSQTLNHNVMYWYQQKSSQAPKLLFHYYDKDFNNEADTPDNFQSRRPNTSFCFLDIRSPGLGDTAMYLCATSRDQGNTEAFFGQGTRLTVV.

This clone showed up just once. The V and J genes are TRBV25-1 and TRBJ2-1; TRBD1 is a possible D gene (6 bases). Trimming removed 3 bases from V and 8 bases from J, with 11 bases in between. There are 13 residues in the CDR3. Germline-derived CDR1 and CDR2 are MGHDK and SYGVNS. CDR3 sequence: CASSDQGWDEQFF. The DNA of the CDR3 is TGTGCCAGCAGTGACCAGGGGTGGGATGAGCAGTTCTTC.

This chain links TRBV19 with TRBJ1-5, with 7 bases aligning to TRBD1. This CDR3 is built from 18 residues. The germline CDR1 and CDR2 sequences are LNHDA and SQIVND (reference sequence). V trimming: 4 bases; J trimming: 2 bases; junction bases outside the gene matches: 14. CDR3 amino acids: CASSRTGPGRRGNQPQHF. CDR3 coding DNA: TGTGCCAGTAGTAGGACAGGCCCGGGCCGCCGGGGCAATCAGCCCCAGCATTTT.

This clone was detected only a few times. The V call is TRBV19, the J call TRBJ1-5; possible D gene TRBD1, 6 bases. Per the germline V gene, CDR1 is LNHDA and CDR2 is SQIVND (reference sequence). The CDR3 has 14 residues. The V gene lost 3 bases and the J gene lost 4 bases, with 10 bases spanning the gap. The CDR3 DNA reads as TGTGCCAGTAGTATGGTGCAGGGGAATCAGCCCCAGCATTTT. Its protein product is CASSMVQGNQPQHF.

The rearrangement links TRBV6-5 to TRBJ1-2; D call uncertain. Germline V gives CDR1 MNHEY, CDR2 SVGAGI. This CDR3 has 14 amino acids. V lost 6 bases and J 7 bases, leaving 18 bases between the germline ends. CDR3 DNA sequence: TGTGCCAGCAGCCGCGAGCGGTTCTCGGCTGGCTACACCTTC. Its translation: CASSRERFSAGYTF.

The chain carries TRBV7-2 and TRBJ2-7; 7 nucleotides line up with TRBD1. The germline V gene has CDR1 SGHTA and CDR2 FQGNSA. V trimming: 5 bases; J trimming: 9 bases; junction bases outside the gene matches: 16. This CDR3 is 15 amino acids long. Here the CDR3 reads CASSPRRDSYEWQYF. The CDR3 DNA reads as TGTGCCAGCAGCCCGCGCCGGGACAGTTACGAGTGGCAGTACTTC.

The genes are TRBV7-6 and TRBJ2-6; possible D gene TRBD1, 5 bases. The CDR3 has 17 residues. Trimming stripped 2 bases from V and 0 bases from J, with 11 bases between. The germline V gene has CDR1 SGHVS and CDR2 FNYEAQ. In DNA, the CDR3 is TGTGCCAGCAGCTTACGACAGATCTACTCTGGGGCCAACGTCCTGACTTTC. Translated, it gives CASSLRQIYSGANVLTF.

The chain couples TRBV6-6 to TRBJ2-7; 8 bases line up with TRBD1. Germline lookup yields CDR1 MNHNY and CDR2 SVGAGI (reference sequence). The CDR3 is 13 residues long. The V segment lost 4 bases and the J segment 9 bases; nucleotides outside the gene matches: 8. The CDR3 coding sequence is TGTGCCAGCAGTTTCACCATACAGGGGGTGCAGTACTTC. Translating gives CASSFTIQGVQYF.